This T cell receptor (beta chain) was retrieved from a study of CD8 T cells in Susac syndrome. CD8+ and CD4+ blood T cells underwent TCR beta sequencing. The study used healthy donors as controls matched for age and sex. Negative isolation yielded CD4+ and CD8+ T cells, and FACS enriched TEMRA cells. Reverse transcription of about 0.5 to 1 ug RNA used random hexamers. Multiplex PCR with immunoSEQ amplified the TCR beta CDR3 across 54 Vbeta and 13 Jbeta. Each CDR3 protein gets one entry after TCRdb re-called the immunoSEQ multiplex PCR reads with MiXCR. The profile shows approximately 65,000 distinct CDR3 sequences, around nine tenths of them singletons. With 7 bases clipped from V and 3 bases from J, the junction kept 3 bases outside the gene matches. The CDR3 is 15 amino acids.

The clonotype comes from a human donor in good health. Sequencing was done on a sample of CD8+ T cells from PBMCs. This sequence joins TRBV12-3 or TRBV12-4 and TRBJ2-2; 12 positions agree with TRBD2. CDR3 residues: CASNPSGGDTGELFF. As DNA, the CDR3 is TGTGCCAGCAATCCTAGCGGGGGGGACACCGGGGAGCTGTTTTTT.